This TCR beta chain is from a study of T cell responses to AZD1222 COVID-19 vaccine. On the study more broadly: Pooling was applied to second doses at about 4 or about 12 weeks. Study findings and constraints: Close to half of all spike-specific TCRs reportedly target regions of the variants that are unmutated. Spike was spanned by vaccine-associated CD4 TCRs, which were dominant at 160-218 and 743-854.

A remark on this clone: The antigen remains unidentified.

V shed 9 bases and J shed 0 bases, with 18 bases lying between them. The CDR3 has 16 residues. In germline, CDR1 is MDHEN, CDR2 SYDVKM. Profiled with immunoSEQ multiplex PCR; TCRdb holds only in-frame clones, not every one. The table shows about 54,000 clones, with around 89% occurring only once. The V and J genes are TRBV28 and TRBJ1-5; D is uncertain. The receptor comes from an adult in good health. The sequenced sample was peripheral blood, obtained on day 0 of AZD1222 vaccination. The CDR3 DNA follows: TGTGCCAGTAGCTGGTACCGGAAAAATAGCAATCAGCCCCAGCATTTT. Translating it yields CASSWYRKNSNQPQHF.